This T cell receptor (beta chain) is from a study of CD4 T cells in relation to SARS-CoV-2 and coronaviruses. Study context: No peptide or an HIV-1 Nef peptide pool served as negative control.

Unexposed donor CD4+ T cells date from about 2010-2019, before the COVID-19 pandemic. Isolation of CD4+ T cells took place after less than 11 days in culture. Testing used SARS-CoV-2 S/N and four cold-coronavirus spikes on unexposed-donor CD4+ T cells, cells permitting. Cultures held 2 million to 2.5 million PBMCs per well with approximately 10 IU/ml IL-2. Concerning this clone: Its antigen remains unidentified.

Generated by immunoSEQ multiplex PCR, the TCRdb table keeps only in-frame clones and is missing some. The repertoire holds 27,000 or so clones, with 76% as singletons. The specimen sequenced was CD4+ T cells from PBMCs, cultured in vitro. The clonotype was recovered from a human donor in good health.

Here the CDR3 reads CASSLSRGDHEQYF. The DNA for the CDR3 is TGTGCCAGCAGCTTATCCCGAGGGGACCACGAGCAGTACTTC. The chain couples TRBV7-8 to TRBJ2-7, with D possibly called TRBD1 or TRBD2 (5 bases each). Germline V CDR1 and CDR2: SGHVS, FQNEAQ. V dropped 2 bases and J dropped 5 bases, with 13 bases sitting between them. This CDR3 region has 14 residues.